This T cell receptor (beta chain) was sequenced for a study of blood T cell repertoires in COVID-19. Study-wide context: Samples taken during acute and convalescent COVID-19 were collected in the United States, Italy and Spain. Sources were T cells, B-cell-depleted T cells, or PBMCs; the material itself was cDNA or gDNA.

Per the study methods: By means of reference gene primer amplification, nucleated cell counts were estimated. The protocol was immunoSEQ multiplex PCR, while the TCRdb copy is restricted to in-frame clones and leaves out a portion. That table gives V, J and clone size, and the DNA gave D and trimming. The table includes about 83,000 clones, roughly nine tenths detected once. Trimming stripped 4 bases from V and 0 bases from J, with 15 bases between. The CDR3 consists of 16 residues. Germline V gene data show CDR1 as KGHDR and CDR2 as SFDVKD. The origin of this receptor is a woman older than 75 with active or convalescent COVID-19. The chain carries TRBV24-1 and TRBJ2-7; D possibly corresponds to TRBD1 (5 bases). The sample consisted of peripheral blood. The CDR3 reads CATSDPGHEGSYEQYF. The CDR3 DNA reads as TGTGCCACCAGTGACCCCGGACATGAAGGCTCCTACGAGCAGTACTTC.